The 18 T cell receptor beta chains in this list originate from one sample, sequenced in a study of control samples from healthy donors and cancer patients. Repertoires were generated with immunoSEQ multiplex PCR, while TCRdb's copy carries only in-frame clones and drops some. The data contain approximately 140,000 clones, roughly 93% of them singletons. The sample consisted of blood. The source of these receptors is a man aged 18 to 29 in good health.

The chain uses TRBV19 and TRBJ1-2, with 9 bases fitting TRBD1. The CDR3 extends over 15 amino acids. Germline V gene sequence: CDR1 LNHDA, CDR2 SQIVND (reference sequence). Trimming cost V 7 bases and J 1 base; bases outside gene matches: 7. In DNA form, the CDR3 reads TGTGCCAGTATCTCACAGGGGGCGCTTAACTATGGCTACACCTTC. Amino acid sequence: CASISQGALNYGYTF.

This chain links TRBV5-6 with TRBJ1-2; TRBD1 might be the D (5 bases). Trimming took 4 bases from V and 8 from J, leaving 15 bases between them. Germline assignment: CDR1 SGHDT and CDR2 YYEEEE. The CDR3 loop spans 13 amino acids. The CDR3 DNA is TGTGCCAGCAGCCCGACGGGGGGGGTAGGCTACACCTTC. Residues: CASSPTGGVGYTF.

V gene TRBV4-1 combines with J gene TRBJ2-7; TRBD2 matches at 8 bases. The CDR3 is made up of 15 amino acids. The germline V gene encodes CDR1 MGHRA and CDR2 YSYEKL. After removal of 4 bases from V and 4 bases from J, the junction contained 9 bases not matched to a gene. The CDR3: CASSPAASGLYEQYF. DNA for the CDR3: TGCGCCAGCAGCCCCGCCGCTAGCGGGTTGTACGAGCAGTACTTC.

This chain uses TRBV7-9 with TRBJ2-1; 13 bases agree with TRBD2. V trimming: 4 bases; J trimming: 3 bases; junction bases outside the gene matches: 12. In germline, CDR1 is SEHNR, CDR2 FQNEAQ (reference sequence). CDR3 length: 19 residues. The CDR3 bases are TGTGCCAGCAGCTCGACGGGACTAGCGGGATTTACCAACTACAATGAGCAGTTCTTC. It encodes CASSSTGLAGFTNYNEQFF.

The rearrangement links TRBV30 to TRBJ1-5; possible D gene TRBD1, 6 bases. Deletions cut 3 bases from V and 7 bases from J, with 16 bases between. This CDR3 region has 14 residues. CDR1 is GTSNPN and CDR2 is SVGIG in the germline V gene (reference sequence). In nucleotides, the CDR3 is TGTGCCTGGAGCTCCTTCAGGGGAGAACAGCCCCAGCATTTT. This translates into CAWSSFRGEQPQHF.

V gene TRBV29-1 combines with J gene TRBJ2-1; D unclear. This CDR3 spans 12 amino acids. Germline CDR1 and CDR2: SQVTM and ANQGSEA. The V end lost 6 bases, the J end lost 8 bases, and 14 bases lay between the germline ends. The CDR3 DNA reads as TGCAGCGTAGCCCTACAAGGGTATGAGCAGTTCTTC. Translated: CSVALQGYEQFF.

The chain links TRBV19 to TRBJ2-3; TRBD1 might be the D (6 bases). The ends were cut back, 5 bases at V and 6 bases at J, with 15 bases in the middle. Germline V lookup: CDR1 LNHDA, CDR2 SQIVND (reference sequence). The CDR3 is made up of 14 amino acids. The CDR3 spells CASSGSTGLDTQYF. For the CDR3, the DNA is TGTGCCAGTAGTGGTTCGACAGGTCTGGATACGCAGTATTTT.

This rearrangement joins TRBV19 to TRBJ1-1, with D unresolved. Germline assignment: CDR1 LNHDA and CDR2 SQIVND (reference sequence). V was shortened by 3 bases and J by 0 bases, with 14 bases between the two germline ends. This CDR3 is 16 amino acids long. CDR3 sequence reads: CASSIGRYAMNTEAFF. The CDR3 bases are TGTGCCAGTAGTATCGGCCGATACGCCATGAACACTGAAGCTTTCTTT.

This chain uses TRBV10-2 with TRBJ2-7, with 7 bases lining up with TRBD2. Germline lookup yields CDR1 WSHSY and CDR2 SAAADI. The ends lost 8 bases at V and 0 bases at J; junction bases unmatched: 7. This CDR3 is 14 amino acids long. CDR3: CASSGGGNSYEQYF. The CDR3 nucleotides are TGCGCCAGCTCCGGCGGGGGAAACTCCTACGAGCAGTACTTC.

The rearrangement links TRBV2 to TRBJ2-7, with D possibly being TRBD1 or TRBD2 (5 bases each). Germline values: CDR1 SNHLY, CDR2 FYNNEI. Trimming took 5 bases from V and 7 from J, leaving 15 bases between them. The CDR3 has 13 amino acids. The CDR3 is CASSFGTAGEQYF. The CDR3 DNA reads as TGTGCCAGCAGTTTTGGGACGGCGGGTGAGCAGTACTTC.

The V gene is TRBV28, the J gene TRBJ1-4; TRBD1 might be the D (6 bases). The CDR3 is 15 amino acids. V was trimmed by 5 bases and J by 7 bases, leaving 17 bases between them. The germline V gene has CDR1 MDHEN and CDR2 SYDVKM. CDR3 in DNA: TGTGCCAGCAGTCCCCCGACAGGAGGAACTGAAAAACTGTTTTTT. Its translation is CASSPPTGGTEKLFF.

The DNA for the CDR3 is TGTGCCAGCAGTTTCCGTTATGGGGACAATGAGCAGTTCTTC. Its protein is CASSFRYGDNEQFF. This sequence joins TRBV28 and TRBJ2-1; D gene uncertain. This CDR3 is 14 amino acids long. With 3 bases removed from V and 5 bases from J, the gap between germline ends came to 11 bases. Germline V gene sequence: CDR1 MDHEN, CDR2 SYDVKM.

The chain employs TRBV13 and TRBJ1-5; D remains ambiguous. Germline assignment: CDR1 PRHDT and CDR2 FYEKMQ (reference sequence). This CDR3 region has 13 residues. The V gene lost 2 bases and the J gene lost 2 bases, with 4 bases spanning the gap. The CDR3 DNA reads TGTGCCAGCAGCTTAACAGGCAATCAGCCCCAGCATTTT. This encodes CASSLTGNQPQHF.

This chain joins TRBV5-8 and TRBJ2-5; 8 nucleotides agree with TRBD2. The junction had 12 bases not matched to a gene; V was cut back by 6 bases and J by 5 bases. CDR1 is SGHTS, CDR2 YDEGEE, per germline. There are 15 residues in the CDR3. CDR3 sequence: CASTWGGRWLETQYF. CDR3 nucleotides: TGTGCCAGCACGTGGGGCGGGAGGTGGCTGGAGACCCAGTACTTC.

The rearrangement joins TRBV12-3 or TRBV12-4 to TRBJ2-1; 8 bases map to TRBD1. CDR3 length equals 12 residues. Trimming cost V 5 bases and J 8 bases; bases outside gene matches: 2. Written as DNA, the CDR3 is TGTGCCAGCAGTCGACAGGGGTATGAGCAGTTCTTC. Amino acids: CASSRQGYEQFF.

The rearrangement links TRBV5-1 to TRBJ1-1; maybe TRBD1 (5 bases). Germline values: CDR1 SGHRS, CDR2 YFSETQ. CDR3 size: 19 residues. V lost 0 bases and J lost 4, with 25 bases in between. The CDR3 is CASSLAGQTGLARGTEAFF. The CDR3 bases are TGCGCCAGCAGCTTGGCGGGGCAAACCGGCTTGGCCCGGGGCACTGAAGCTTTCTTT.

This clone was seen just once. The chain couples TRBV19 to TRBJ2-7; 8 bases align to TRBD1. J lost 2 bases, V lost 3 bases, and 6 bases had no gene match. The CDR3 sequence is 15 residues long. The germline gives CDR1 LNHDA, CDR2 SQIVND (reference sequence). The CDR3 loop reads CASSMTAGGTYEQYF. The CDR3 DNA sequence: TGTGCCAGTAGTATGACGGCAGGGGGCACCTACGAGCAGTACTTC.

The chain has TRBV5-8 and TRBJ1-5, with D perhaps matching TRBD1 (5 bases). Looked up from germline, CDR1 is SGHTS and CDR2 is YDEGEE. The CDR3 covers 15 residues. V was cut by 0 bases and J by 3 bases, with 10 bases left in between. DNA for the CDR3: TGTGCCAGCAGCTTGGCTGCGGGGCACAATCAGCCCCAGCATTTT. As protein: CASSLAAGHNQPQHF.